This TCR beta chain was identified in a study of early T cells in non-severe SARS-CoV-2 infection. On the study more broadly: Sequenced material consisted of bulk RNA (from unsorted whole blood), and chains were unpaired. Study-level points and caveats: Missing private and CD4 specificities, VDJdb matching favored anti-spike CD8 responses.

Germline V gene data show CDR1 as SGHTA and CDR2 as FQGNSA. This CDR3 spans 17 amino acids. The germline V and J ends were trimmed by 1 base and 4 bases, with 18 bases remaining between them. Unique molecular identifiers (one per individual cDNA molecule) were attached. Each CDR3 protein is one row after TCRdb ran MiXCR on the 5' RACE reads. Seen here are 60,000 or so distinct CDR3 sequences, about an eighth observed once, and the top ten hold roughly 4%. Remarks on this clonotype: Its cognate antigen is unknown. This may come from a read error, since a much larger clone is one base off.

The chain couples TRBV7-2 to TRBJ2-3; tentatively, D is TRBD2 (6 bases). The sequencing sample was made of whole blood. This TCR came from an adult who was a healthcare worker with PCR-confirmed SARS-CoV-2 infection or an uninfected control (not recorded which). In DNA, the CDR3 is TGTGCCAGCAGCTTAGAGGGGCTAGCGTGGGGCGCAGATACGCAGTATTTT. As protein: CASSLEGLAWGADTQYF.